A selection of T cell receptor beta chains follows, all from one sample in a study of blood T cell repertoires in COVID-19. Clones were sequenced by immunoSEQ multiplex PCR, and TCRdb holds only the in-frame ones, with some missing. The top ten hold 4% to 5% of the sample, which has about 150,000 clones, roughly 87% seen once. Material: peripheral blood. These receptors were taken from a woman aged 55-69 years with active or convalescent COVID-19. Both conserved end residues are part of each CDR3. D genes are given only for firm matches. Size values are once, few and many counts, or a class for expanded clones, and some rows have none.

TRBJ2-1 | TRBD2 | . | TRBV7-2 | CASSSQLAGGQFF | TGTGCCAGCAGCTCTCAACTAGCGGGGGGACAGTTCTTC
TRBJ2-2 | TRBD2 | . | TRBV19 | CASTTRTSGAPGTGELFF | TGTGCCAGTACCACTAGGACTAGCGGGGCCCCGGGGACCGGGGAGCTGTTTTTT
TRBJ1-6 | . | . | TRBV7-6 | CASSLESSRSNSPLHF | TGTGCCAGCAGCTTAGAATCTTCTAGGTCCAATTCACCCCTCCACTTT
TRBJ1-5 | TRBD1 | . | TRBV3-1/TRBV3-2 | CASSQDWTGVGNQPQHF | TGTGCCAGCAGCCAAGATTGGACAGGGGTCGGTAATCAGCCCCAGCATTTT
TRBJ1-2 | TRBD1 | once | TRBV6-5 | CASRSGQGGGYTF | TGTGCCAGCAGATCGGGACAGGGTGGTGGCTACACCTTC
TRBJ2-3 | TRBD2 | . | TRBV4-3 | CASSQGQLAGTDTQYF | TGCGCCAGCAGCCAAGGACAACTAGCGGGCACAGATACGCAGTATTTT
TRBJ2-4 | TRBD1 | . | TRBV7-2 | CASSSWTGFGQNIQYF | TGTGCCAGCAGCTCCTGGACAGGGTTCGGCCAGAACATTCAGTACTTC
TRBJ1-1 | . | . | TRBV14 | CASSQHEDTEAFF | TGTGCCAGCAGCCAGCATGAGGACACTGAAGCTTTCTTT
TRBJ1-4 | . | few | TRBV6-5 | CASSSGQINEKLFF | TGTGCCAGCAGTTCCGGACAGATTAATGAAAAACTGTTTTTT
TRBJ1-2 | TRBD1 | . | TRBV2 | CASSRDRPHYTF | TGTGCCAGCAGTAGGGACAGGCCTCACTACACCTTC
TRBJ1-1 | . | . | TRBV4-3 | CASSLNKNTEAFF | TGCGCCAGCAGCCTTAACAAGAACACTGAAGCTTTCTTT
TRBJ2-6 | TRBD2 | . | TRBV7-8 | CASSLELAGGPAGANVLTF | TGTGCCAGCAGCTTAGAACTAGCGGGGGGGCCTGCTGGGGCCAACGTCCTGACTTTC
TRBJ1-2 | . | . | TRBV27 | CASPDSLDNCMNGYTF | TGTGCCAGCCCCGACAGCCTTGATAATTGTATGAATGGCTACACCTTC
TRBJ1-1 | . | . | TRBV5-3 | CARRGGADTEAFF | TGTGCCAGAAGGGGCGGAGCGGACACTGAAGCTTTCTTT
TRBJ1-2 | . | . | TRBV5-1 | CASSLGAGVTNYGYTF | TGCGCCAGCAGCTTGGGGGCAGGGGTAACTAACTATGGCTACACCTTC
TRBJ2-7 | . | . | TRBV14 | CASSSGVSYEQYF | TGTGCCAGCAGTTCGGGGGTTTCCTACGAGCAGTACTTC
TRBJ2-5 | TRBD2 | . | TRBV29-1 | CSVDSHLRRGETQYF | TGCAGCGTTGATTCTCATTTGAGGCGGGGGGAGACCCAGTACTTC
TRBJ2-3 | TRBD2 | . | TRBV11-2 | CASRRTSGGLSTDTQYF | TGTGCCAGCAGACGGACTAGCGGGGGGCTAAGCACAGATACGCAGTATTTT
TRBJ1-4 | TRBD1 | . | TRBV2 | CASSDRVGKLFF | TGTGCCAGCAGCGACAGGGTCGGAAAACTGTTTTTT
TRBJ2-7 | . | once | TRBV15 | CATSRGDFVGEQYF | TGTGCCACCAGCAGAGGGGACTTCGTCGGCGAGCAGTACTTC
TRBJ2-2 | . | . | TRBV4-3 | CASSQDEAFANTGELFF | TGCGCCAGCAGCCAAGATGAGGCGTTCGCGAACACCGGGGAGCTGTTTTTT
TRBJ1-2 | TRBD1 | . | TRBV4-3 | CASSLQTGGGYGYTF | TGCGCCAGCAGCCTACAGACAGGGGGCGGCTATGGCTACACCTTC
TRBJ2-2 | TRBD2 | . | TRBV13 | CASRDTSGGAGELFF | TGTGCCAGCAGGGACACTAGCGGGGGGGCCGGGGAGCTGTTTTTT
TRBJ1-1 | . | . | TRBV2 | CASSQAGVEAFF | TGTGCCAGCAGCCAAGCAGGGGTTGAAGCTTTCTTT
TRBJ1-1 | . | . | TRBV28 | CASSLGGNANTEAFF | TGTGCCAGCAGTTTGGGGGGGAATGCGAACACTGAAGCTTTCTTT
TRBJ1-2 | . | . | TRBV5-1 | CASSLATDTNYGYTF | TGCGCCAGCAGCTTGGCGACAGATACTAACTATGGCTACACCTTC
TRBJ2-2 | TRBD1 | . | TRBV10-3 | CATNWDSQTHTGELFF | TGTGCCACCAATTGGGACAGCCAAACCCACACCGGGGAGCTGTTTTTT
TRBJ1-2 | . | . | TRBV7-2 | CASSPHRIWDGYTF | TGTGCCAGCAGCCCCCACAGGATTTGGGATGGCTACACCTTC
TRBJ1-2 | TRBD1 | . | TRBV6-5 | CASSYSLTGGYGYTF | TGTGCCAGCAGTTACTCGCTGACAGGGGGCTATGGCTACACCTTC
TRBJ2-3 | TRBD2 | . | TRBV7-3 | CASSLRASGTDGDTQYF | TGTGCCAGCAGCTTAAGGGCTAGCGGGACGGATGGAGATACGCAGTATTTT
TRBJ1-1 | . | . | TRBV7-9 | CASSPPFDTEAFF | TGTGCCAGCAGCCCCCCCTTCGACACTGAAGCTTTCTTT
TRBJ2-7 | TRBD1 | . | TRBV10-3 | CATSGTGGTEQYF | TGTGCCACCTCCGGGACAGGGGGCACCGAGCAGTACTTC
TRBJ1-5 | . | few | TRBV5-8 | CASSPLGQPQHF | TGTGCCAGCAGCCCGCTCGGTCAGCCCCAGCATTTT
TRBJ1-1 | . | . | TRBV9 | CASSVGQMNTEAFF | TGTGCCAGCAGCGTAGGACAGATGAACACTGAAGCTTTCTTT
TRBJ1-2 | . | . | TRBV30 | CAWSSRVGGYTF | TGTGCCTGGAGTTCGAGGGTTGGAGGCTACACCTTC
TRBJ2-7 | TRBD2 | once | TRBV19 | CASGRGDYEQYF | TGTGCCAGTGGGAGGGGCGACTACGAGCAGTACTTC
TRBJ1-5 | TRBD1 | . | TRBV15 | CATSIGTGNQPQHF | TGTGCCACCAGCATCGGGACAGGCAATCAGCCCCAGCATTTT
TRBJ1-4 | . | . | TRBV4-3 | CASSQDQGTTNEKLFF | TGCGCCAGCAGCCAAGATCAGGGGACAACTAATGAAAAACTGTTTTTT
TRBJ1-1 | . | few | TRBV27 | CAARGGGGTEAFF | TGTGCCGCCCGGGGAGGGGGTGGCACTGAAGCTTTCTTT
TRBJ2-3 | TRBD1 | once | TRBV10-3 | CAIQGAPDTQYF | TGTGCCATCCAGGGGGCCCCAGATACGCAGTATTTT
TRBJ1-4 | . | . | TRBV19 | CASSISSSTNEKLFF | TGTGCCAGTAGTATCTCTTCCTCAACTAATGAAAAACTGTTTTTT
TRBJ2-7 | TRBD1 | . | TRBV30 | CAQDRDSYEQYF | TGTGCTCAGGACAGGGACTCCTACGAGCAGTACTTC
TRBJ2-1 | . | . | TRBV3-1/TRBV3-2 | CASSQVWGVTYNEQFF | TGTGCCAGCAGCCAAGTGTGGGGGGTTACCTACAATGAGCAGTTCTTC
TRBJ2-2 | . | . | TRBV6-5 | CAKQSGVSGELFF | TGTGCCAAGCAGTCAGGGGTAAGCGGGGAGCTGTTTTTT
TRBJ1-6 | TRBD1 | . | TRBV4-1 | CASSQASSTGANSPLHF | TGCGCCAGCAGCCAGGCCTCTTCGACAGGGGCTAATTCACCCCTCCACTTT
TRBJ2-5 | . | . | TRBV3-1/TRBV3-2 | CASSQDLSTRQETQYF | TGTGCCAGCAGCCAAGATTTATCGACTAGACAAGAGACCCAGTACTTC
TRBJ1-6 | . | . | TRBV19 | CASRFLLREDSPLHF | TGTGCCAGTAGATTTCTGCTCCGGGAAGATTCACCCCTCCACTTT
TRBJ1-1 | . | . | TRBV7-9 | CASSLGGGGDTEAFF | TGTGCCAGCAGCTTAGGCGGGGGAGGGGACACTGAAGCTTTCTTT
TRBJ1-6 | TRBD1 | . | TRBV11-2 | CASRGRGQIDYNSPLHF | TGTGCCAGCAGGGGCAGGGGGCAAATCGACTATAATTCACCCCTCCACTTT
TRBJ1-2 | . | . | TRBV10-3 | CAISESKPGVGNGYTF | TGTGCCATCAGTGAGTCAAAACCAGGGGTCGGGAATGGCTACACCTTC
TRBJ2-3 | TRBD1 | . | TRBV15 | CATIAADRGLTDTQYF | TGTGCCACCATCGCGGCCGACAGGGGGCTCACAGATACGCAGTATTTT
TRBJ1-2 | . | . | TRBV13 | CASSLSRGRGGYTF | TGTGCCAGCAGCTTATCCAGGGGAAGGGGTGGCTACACCTTC
TRBJ1-1 | . | . | TRBV10-3 | CAISAPDRSTEAFF | TGTGCCATCAGTGCCCCGGACAGAAGCACTGAAGCTTTCTTT
TRBJ1-4 | . | few | TRBV27 | CASSLNPVGGRKLFF | TGTGCCAGCAGTTTAAACCCTGTCGGTGGTCGAAAACTGTTTTTT
TRBJ1-1 | . | . | TRBV9 | CASSEGVNTEAFF | TGTGCCAGCAGCGAGGGGGTGAACACTGAAGCTTTCTTT
TRBJ1-1 | TRBD1 | . | TRBV5-8 | CASSLLDRAGVRTEAFF | TGTGCCAGCAGCTTGTTGGACAGGGCAGGGGTAAGGACTGAAGCTTTCTTT
TRBJ1-5 | . | . | TRBV18 | CASSPAGGNQPQHF | TGTGCCAGCTCACCCGCGGGAGGGAATCAGCCCCAGCATTTT